This T cell receptor (beta chain) was identified in a study of tumor-infiltrating lymphocytes in localized non-small cell lung cancer. The V segment lost 6 bases and the J segment 5 bases; nucleotides outside the gene matches: 10. CDR1 MNHEY and CDR2 SMNVEV come from the germline V gene (reference sequence). The CDR3 consists of 15 residues. Here immunoSEQ multiplex PCR was the method, and the copy in TCRdb shows in-frame clones only, minus some. This sample has about 15,000 clones; roughly 80% occur once, and the top ten carry over 6%. Material: lung tumor tissue. The chain is built from TRBV27 and TRBJ2-1, with 7 bases aligning to TRBD1. The sequence was collected from a human donor with non-small cell lung cancer. CDR3 nucleotide sequence: TGTGCCAGCAGGCAGAGACAGGGCTTGAACAATGAGCAGTTCTTC. This sequence encodes CASRQRQGLNNEQFF.